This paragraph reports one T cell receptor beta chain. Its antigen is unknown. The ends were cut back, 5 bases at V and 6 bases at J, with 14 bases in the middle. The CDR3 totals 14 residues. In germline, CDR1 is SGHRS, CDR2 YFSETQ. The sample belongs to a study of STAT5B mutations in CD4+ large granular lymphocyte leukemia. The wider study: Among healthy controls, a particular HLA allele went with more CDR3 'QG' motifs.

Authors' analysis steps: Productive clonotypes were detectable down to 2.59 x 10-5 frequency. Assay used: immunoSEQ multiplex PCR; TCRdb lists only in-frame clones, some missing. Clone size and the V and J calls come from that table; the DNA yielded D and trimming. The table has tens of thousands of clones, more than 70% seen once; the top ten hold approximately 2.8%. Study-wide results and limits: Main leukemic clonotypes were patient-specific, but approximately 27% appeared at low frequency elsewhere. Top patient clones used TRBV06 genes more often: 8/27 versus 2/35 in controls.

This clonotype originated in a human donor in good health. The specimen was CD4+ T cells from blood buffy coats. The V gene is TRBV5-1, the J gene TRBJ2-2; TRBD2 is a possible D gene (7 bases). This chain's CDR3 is CASSVGGPAGELFF. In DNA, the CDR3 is TGCGCCAGCAGTGTCGGGGGGCCTGCCGGGGAGCTGTTTTTT.